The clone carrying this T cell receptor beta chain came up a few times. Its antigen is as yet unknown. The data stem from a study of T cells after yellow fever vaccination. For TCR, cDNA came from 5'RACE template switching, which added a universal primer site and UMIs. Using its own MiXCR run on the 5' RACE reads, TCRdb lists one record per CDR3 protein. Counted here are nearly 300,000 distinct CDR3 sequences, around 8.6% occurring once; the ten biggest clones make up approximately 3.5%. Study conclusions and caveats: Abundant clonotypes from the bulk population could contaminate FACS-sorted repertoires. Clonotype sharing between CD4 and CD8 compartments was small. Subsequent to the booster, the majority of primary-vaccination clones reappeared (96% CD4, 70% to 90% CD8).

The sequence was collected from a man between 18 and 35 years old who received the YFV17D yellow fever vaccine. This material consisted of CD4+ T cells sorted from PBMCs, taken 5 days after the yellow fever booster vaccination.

The CDR3 is CASSFGQGGYEQFF. The CDR3 nucleotides read TGCGCCAGCAGCTTCGGACAGGGAGGGTATGAGCAGTTCTTC. The chain employs TRBV5-1 and TRBJ2-1, with TRBD1 as a possible D gene (8 bases). Per germline, CDR1 SGHRS and CDR2 YFSETQ. This CDR3 is 14 amino acids long. V was pared by 2 bases and J by 8 bases, with 14 bases between.